The source of this T cell receptor (beta chain) is a study of CD8+ T cells in alopecia areata (dated by TCRdb to between 2018 and 2020). As for the study more broadly: The treated patients took part in an open-label pilot trial in which moderate-to-severe alopecia areata was treated with oral tofacitinib at 5 to 10 mg twice daily. Tofacitinib was given for 6 to 18 months, followed by 6 months of follow-up off drug to assess delayed response and recurrence. The SALT score, which quantifies the percentage of affected scalp surface area, was used to measure disease severity in treated patients. The study used high-throughput TCRbeta sequencing to examine T cell clonal expansion in alopecia areata, in both the C3H/HeJ mouse model and human patients. On the human side, TCRbeta sequencing was run on scalp tissue and on sorted CD4+ and CD8+ peripheral blood T cells from healthy controls and from alopecia areata patients with either patchy or totalis/universalis disease. Biopsies were taken from tofacitinib-treated patients at baseline and again at 4 and 24 weeks into treatment, and several of those patients also had a later scalp biopsy. Scalp clonality was compared across normal scalp (n=4), patchy alopecia areata scalp (n=8), and alopecia totalis/universalis scalp (n=8). RNA was extracted with the PAXgene miRNA kit for fixed scalp, the miRNeasy kit for PBMCs, and the RNeasy kit for mouse skin. TCRbeta CDR3 regions were amplified by immunoSEQ multiplex PCR using 35 Vbeta forward and 13 Jbeta reverse primers.

A remark on this clone: The antigen it recognizes is unknown. No per-base quality is available; no much larger clone lies one base away.

The protocol used for the library was the immunoSEQ multiplex PCR assay. RNA was extracted from all samples and reverse transcribed into cDNA, which served as template for TCR sequencing. First-strand cDNA was synthesized using SuperScript III with a 2:1 mix of oligo-dT and random hexamers. A synthetic immune receptor repertoire was used to assess amplification bias, and residual bias was removed computationally. The authors processed their data as follows. Raw reads were preprocessed to remove errors, and CDR3 was defined according to IMGT conventions as the region from the conserved cysteine to phenylalanine. Clonality was computed by normalizing Shannon entropy by log2 of the number of productive unique TCRs and subtracting the result from 1. Whether each scalp clone was CD4 or CD8 was inferred by checking scalp TCRbeta sequences against the CD4 and CD8 repertoires from sorted blood. Here the immuneACCESS table is served through TCRdb, limited to in-frame sequences with V and J called. Missing clones are a known gap in these copies; in checked studies unresolved V genes cover under half, and the rest lacks a known reason. Clone size and the V and J calls come from that table; the DNA yielded D and trimming. In all, the sample holds approximately 200,000 clones, and around two fifths of those were seen once. The leading ten clones occupy approximately 2.9% of the sample.

Per the germline V gene, SQVTM is the CDR1 and ANQGSEA is the CDR2. The CDR3 measures 14 amino acids from cysteine to phenylalanine. The retained sequence is limited to the CDR3, 42 bases, with the frame set at the first base. For this chain, trimming is 6 bases at the V end and 7 bases at the J end, and the number of junction bases without a gene match is 9. In the paper's terms, the treatment or condition label means: oral pan-JAK inhibitor, 5-10 mg twice daily. Peripheral blood and lesional scalp punch biopsies were obtained from patients with alopecia areata. PBMCs were isolated by density centrifugation and stained for CD3, CD4 and CD8, and CD4+ and CD8+ T cells were sorted on a FACSAria. Overall results and qualifications from the work: The treated cohort was small, with a single nonresponder, so links between baseline CD8+ expansion and response need larger studies. Many expanded lesional clones were found to persist in scalp and blood during tofacitinib treatment, and relapse after treatment cessation may be partly explained by this persistence. Scalp clonality and the number of expanded CD8+ clones among the top 100 scalp clones were significantly decreased by tofacitinib. Shared TCR sequences between patients were less evident than in mice, which may be partly attributable to HLA diversity in the patient population. Scalp TCR repertoire analysis is complicated because resident alphabeta T cells in normal human skin are also sequenced, whereas mouse skin is dominated by gammadelta T cells. Compared with normal scalp, lesional scalp, particularly in alopecia totalis/universalis, had higher clonality and more expanded CD8+ clones, which suggests antigenic drive.

This clonotype originated in a human donor with alopecia areata. Rearrangement joined TRBV29-1 to TRBJ2-1; 10 central bases correspond to TRBD1. Sample: CD4+ T cells sorted from blood, taken at approximately week 36, from a patient treated with tofacitinib. DNA sequence: TGCAGCGTAGGGACAGGGGAAATTAGGAATGAGCAGTTCTTC. It encodes CSVGTGEIRNEQFF.